The 23 T cell receptor beta chains listed next were all sequenced from one sample in a study of blood T cell repertoires in COVID-19. Repertoires were generated with immunoSEQ multiplex PCR, while TCRdb's copy carries only in-frame clones and drops some. Of 200,000 to 300,000 clones detected, approximately 84% appear once; the ten largest clones hold 1.5% to 2%. Material: peripheral blood. The receptors come from a woman older than 75 with acute or convalescent COVID-19.

The rearrangement uses TRBV28 and TRBJ1-2, with a tentative D call TRBD1 (5 bases). Germline V gives CDR1 MDHEN, CDR2 SYDVKM. This CDR3 region has 15 residues. Trimming cost V 5 bases and J 2 bases, with 15 bases left between them. CDR3 in DNA: TGTGCCAGCAGTCCTCGGTTGGGGGGGAACTATGGCTACACCTTC. It is translated as CASSPRLGGNYGYTF.

This clone has a single count. V and J are TRBV4-2 and TRBJ2-3; 7 nucleotides agree with TRBD1. V lost 4 bases, J lost 1 base, and 8 bases stayed unmatched. The germline gives CDR1 LGHNA, CDR2 YNFKEQ. The CDR3 has 16 amino acids. The CDR3 DNA is TGTGCCAGCAGCCGTATACGACAGGGAGGCACAGATACGCAGTATTTT. As protein: CASSRIRQGGTDTQYF.

CDR3 protein: CASSENLGQGASDYGYTF. The CDR3 nucleotides are TGCGCCAGCAGCGAGAACCTGGGACAGGGAGCCTCTGACTATGGCTACACCTTC. This sequence joins TRBV5-1 and TRBJ1-2, with 9 bases fitting TRBD1. Germline-derived CDR1 and CDR2 are SGHRS and YFSETQ. The CDR3 is 18 amino acids. With 4 bases clipped from V and 3 bases from J, the junction kept 16 bases outside the gene matches. Based on the CDR3 plus reference TRBV5-1 and TRBJ1-2, the full variable domain is KAGVTQTPRYLIKTRGQQVTLSCSPISGHRSVSWYQQTPGQGLQFLFEYFSETQRNKGNFPGRFSGRQFSNSRSEMNVSTLELGDSALYLCASSENLGQGASDYGYTFGSGTRLTVV.

This chain connects TRBV29-1 to TRBJ2-1; 10 bases align to TRBD2. V shed 4 bases, J shed 6 bases, and the junction held 3 bases outside the gene matches. This CDR3 contains 13 residues. Germline-derived CDR1 and CDR2 are SQVTM and ANQGSEA. Written as DNA, the CDR3 is TGCAGCGTTGCGAGGACTAGCGGCAATGAGCAGTTCTTC. Its translation: CSVARTSGNEQFF.

This chain connects TRBV4-2 to TRBJ2-2; TRBD2 agrees at 10 bases. J gave up 4 bases and V 4 bases, and 6 bases lay outside the gene matches. The CDR3 sequence is 16 residues long. In germline, CDR1 is LGHNA, CDR2 YNFKEQ. CDR3 amino acids: CASSPRLAGGTGELFF. DNA of the CDR3: TGTGCCAGCAGCCCGCGACTAGCGGGTGGCACCGGGGAGCTGTTTTTT.

CDR3 sequence: CASSFRQGGQPQHF. CDR3 nucleotides: TGTGCCAGCAGTTTTCGACAGGGAGGTCAGCCCCAGCATTTT. This chain connects TRBV6-5 to TRBJ1-5; 7 positions match TRBD1. There are 14 residues in the CDR3. The trim removed 4 bases at V and 6 bases at J, leaving 6 bases unmatched. The germline gives CDR1 MNHEY, CDR2 SVGAGI.

The V call is TRBV5-6, the J call TRBJ1-6; no clear D gene. The V end was cut by 4 bases, the J end by 10 bases, with 15 bases between. CDR1 is SGHDT, CDR2 YYEEEE, per germline. The CDR3 extends over 14 amino acids. The CDR3 here is CASSLRGPRSPLHF. CDR3 sequence (DNA): TGTGCCAGCAGCCTCCGGGGTCCTAGATCACCCCTCCACTTT.

The J gene is TRBJ1-6, the V gene TRBV7-9, with TRBD1 matching over 7 bases. The CDR3 has 14 residues. Trimming removed 4 bases from V and 6 bases from J; junction bases left unmatched: 3. CDR1 and CDR2 (germline): SEHNR, FQNEAQ (reference sequence). The CDR3 spells CASSSGDSNSPLHF. CDR3 sequence (DNA): TGTGCCAGCAGCTCCGGGGACAGTAATTCACCCCTCCACTTT. The variable domain in full, with the rest retrieved from reference TRBV7-9 and TRBJ1-6, is DTGVSQNPRHKITKRGQNVTFRCDPISEHNRLYWYRQTLGQGPEFLTYFQNEAQLEKSRLLSDRFSAERPKGSFSTLEIQRTEQGDSAMYLCASSSGDSNSPLHFGNGTRLTVT.

This clone was counted a single time. This chain joins TRBV5-1 and TRBJ1-4, with 10 bases identical to TRBD1. The CDR3 length is 16 residues. The germline CDR1 and CDR2 sequences are SGHRS and YFSETQ. With 4 bases clipped from V and 1 base from J, the junction kept 4 bases outside the gene matches. CDR3 in amino acids: CASSPGDRGTNEKLFF. CDR3 nucleotides: TGCGCCAGCAGCCCCGGGGACAGGGGAACTAATGAAAAACTGTTTTTT.

This rearrangement joins TRBV7-9 to TRBJ2-1; 9 bases align to TRBD1. CDR3 size: 12 residues. Trimming took 1 base from V and 15 from J; bases not matched to a gene: 4. CDR1 and CDR2 (germline): SEHNR, FQNEAQ (reference sequence). The CDR3 nucleotides read TGTGCCAGCAGCTTAGGGGGGACAGGGTGGTTCTTC. Protein product: CASSLGGTGWFF.

The chain uses TRBV4-1 and TRBJ1-1, with 9 bases that match TRBD1. The CDR3 sequence is 17 residues long. Germline assignment: CDR1 MGHRA and CDR2 YSYEKL. With 1 base clipped from V and 6 bases from J, the junction kept 12 bases outside the gene matches. The CDR3 bases are TGCGCCAGCAGCCAAGTGAACTCCGGGACAGGGAGTTCTGAAGCTTTCTTT. Translated: CASSQVNSGTGSSEAFF.

This clone has just one count. This chain links TRBV20-1 with TRBJ1-4, with D perhaps matching TRBD1 (6 bases). Germline CDR1 reads DFQATT; CDR2 reads SNEGSKA (reference sequence). The CDR3 runs 13 residues. V was pared by 3 bases and J by 6 bases, with 11 bases between. CDR3 loop: CSASPQGYEKLFF. The CDR3, as DNA: TGCAGTGCTAGTCCCCAGGGGTATGAAAAACTGTTTTTT.

The chain has TRBV24-1 and TRBJ2-1; TRBD1 agrees at 11 bases. The germline V gene encodes CDR1 KGHDR and CDR2 SFDVKD. The CDR3 is 15 residues long. V dropped 4 bases and J dropped 9; count of bases not matched to a gene: 7. CDR3 bases: TGTGCCACCAGTGACGCCGGGACAGGGGGTTCTGAGCAGTTCTTC. This encodes CATSDAGTGGSEQFF.

The gene calls are TRBV4-3 and TRBJ2-7, with a weak D call TRBD2 (5 bases). The CDR3 spans 13 residues. Trimming shortened V by 0 bases and J by 7 bases, and 10 bases separated the two germline ends. Germline V gene data show CDR1 as LGHNA and CDR2 as YSLEER. CDR3 DNA sequence: TGCGCCAGCAGCCAAGATCCCGGGGATGAGCAGTACTTC. Its translation: CASSQDPGDEQYF.

In DNA form, the CDR3 reads TGTGCCAGCAGCTTGGCGGCCGCACGGGAGACCCAGTACTTC. As protein: CASSLAAARETQYF. V and J are TRBV7-2 and TRBJ2-5; D gene unclear. In germline, CDR1 is SGHTA, CDR2 FQGNSA. This CDR3 has 14 residues. With 3 bases removed from V and 5 bases from J, the gap between germline ends came to 13 bases.

The chain's CDR3 is CASSQAGNNAEAFF. CDR3 sequence (DNA): TGTGCCAGCAGCCAAGCCGGGAACAACGCTGAAGCTTTCTTT. V usage is TRBV4-2 and J usage is TRBJ1-1; no firm D call. Between the trimmed V and J ends, which lost 1 base and 6 bases, there was a span of 12 bases. Germline V gene data show CDR1 as LGHNA and CDR2 as YNFKEQ. CDR3 size: 14 residues.

The CDR3 here is CASTLGNNEQFF. CDR3 nucleotides: TGTGCCAGCACGCTAGGAAACAATGAGCAGTTCTTC. The V call is TRBV6-5, the J call TRBJ2-1; no clear D gene. V was cut by 7 bases and J by 5 bases, with 9 bases left in between. The length of the CDR3 is 12 residues. In germline, CDR1 is MNHEY, CDR2 SVGAGI.

The CDR3 sequence: CASSESQGVGTQYF. DNA for the CDR3: TGTGCCAGCAGTGAAAGCCAGGGGGTCGGGACCCAGTACTTC. V is TRBV2 and J is TRBJ2-5; 7 bases are a match to TRBD1. J gave up 7 bases and V 2 bases, and 7 bases lay outside the gene matches. The CDR3 consists of 14 residues. Germline CDR1 SNHLY, CDR2 FYNNEI.

The chain uses TRBV7-2 and TRBJ1-1; 7 bases line up with TRBD1. Germline V gives CDR1 SGHTA, CDR2 FQGNSA. V lost 3 bases, J lost 4 bases, and 2 bases stayed unmatched. This CDR3 is 13 amino acids long. CDR3: CASSLGQPTEAFF. The CDR3 DNA reads TGTGCCAGCAGCTTGGGACAGCCCACTGAAGCTTTCTTT.

The chain uses TRBV9 and TRBJ1-6, with 8 bases that match TRBD1. The junction had 4 bases not matched to a gene; V was cut back by 0 bases and J by 8 bases. Germline lookup yields CDR1 SGDLS and CDR2 YYNGEE. The CDR3 spans 15 residues. CDR3 residues: CASSVEGQGYSPLHF. DNA of the CDR3: TGTGCCAGCAGCGTAGAAGGACAGGGTTATTCACCCCTCCACTTT.

The chain uses TRBV7-2 and TRBJ2-7; TRBD1 matches 8 bases. CDR1 is SGHTA and CDR2 is FQGNSA in the germline V gene. J lost 1 base, V lost 4 bases, and 3 bases had no gene match. CDR3 size: 14 residues. This CDR3 is CASSSRDRSYEQYF. Written as DNA, the CDR3 is TGTGCCAGCAGCTCCCGGGACAGGTCCTACGAGCAGTACTTC.

The chain couples TRBV28 to TRBJ1-2, with D tentatively TRBD1 (5 bases). The V end was cut by 6 bases, the J end by 8 bases, with 16 bases between. The CDR3 contains 13 residues. The germline gives CDR1 MDHEN, CDR2 SYDVKM. For the CDR3, the DNA is TGTGCCAGCAGACTCGACAGCACGCGGGGCTACACCTTC. Protein: CASRLDSTRGYTF.

The V call is TRBV24-1, the J call TRBJ2-7; 10 nucleotides agree with TRBD1. The germline V gene has CDR1 KGHDR and CDR2 SFDVKD. The CDR3 is made up of 16 amino acids. V trimming: 5 bases; J trimming: 3 bases; junction bases outside the gene matches: 9. The CDR3 region has the DNA TGTGCCACCAGTGTAGGGAGGGACAGGGGAGGCTACGAGCAGTACTTC. It yields the protein CATSVGRDRGGYEQYF.